The entry that follows covers one T cell receptor beta chain sequence. This clone's antigen is unknown. Base qualities were left out, and no much larger clone turns up one base away. This sample stems from a study of T cell changes during pregnancy in multiple sclerosis (dated by TCRdb to about 2019). Regarding the complete study: Changes in the T cell repertoire over the course of pregnancy were examined in this study in women with multiple sclerosis.

The receptor library was made with the immunoSEQ multiplex PCR assay. As stored in TCRdb, this immuneACCESS dataset retains in-frame rearrangements with V and J assigned. A fraction of the clones does not appear; measured against another copy, unresolved V genes explain less than half of the discrepancy, and the remainder lacks a known reason. The table for this sample lists 55,000 to 70,000 clones; just over 90% of them were counted only once. The biggest ten clones account for more than 1.5% of the sample. The input for sequencing was peripheral blood, taken after pregnancy. The clonotype comes from a female donor with multiple sclerosis, enrolled in a pregnancy study.

The DNA is as follows: TGTGCCAGCAGCTTCATTGAGGCTATTACTTCCCAAGAGACCCAGTACTTC. It translates as CASSFIEAITSQETQYF. The chain is made from TRBV7-2 and TRBJ2-5, with no confidently assigned D gene. Taken from cysteine to phenylalanine, the CDR3 has 17 residues. The entry retains the CDR3 DNA only, 51 bases that are in frame from base 1. V is cut by 3 bases and J by 1 base, and the space between the germline ends is 18 bases. Based on the germline V gene, the CDR1 and CDR2 sequences are SGHTA and FQGNSA.